This T cell receptor beta chain appears in the sequencing data of a study of blood T cell repertoires in COVID-19. Study-level background: T cells, B-cell-depleted T cells, or PBMCs provided the cDNA or gDNA that served as material.

The table lists this clone with a few counts. Germline V lookup: CDR1 LNHDA, CDR2 SQIVND (reference sequence). V trimming: 4 bases; J trimming: 0 bases; junction bases outside the gene matches: 8. The CDR3 sequence is 16 residues long. Measured with immunoSEQ multiplex PCR; TCRdb has only the in-frame clones, and not every one. The sample lists about 200,000 clones; more than 85% were seen once. The source material was peripheral blood. This TCR came from a man between 35 and 55 years old with acute or convalescent COVID-19. The gene calls are TRBV19 and TRBJ1-2; 7 bases match TRBD1. The CDR3: CASSNPDRLANYGYTF. In DNA, the CDR3 is TGTGCCAGTAGTAACCCGGACAGGCTTGCTAACTATGGCTACACCTTC.